One and the same sample provided the 18 T cell receptor beta chains below, sequenced in a study of shared clonotypes between healthy human individuals. Naive CD8 cells lacked CD45RO, underwent positive selection for CCR7 and left out terminally differentiated effector memory CD45RA+ cells. Profiled with immunoSEQ multiplex PCR; TCRdb holds only in-frame clones, not every one. This table has around 2,100,000 clones, about 94% appearing once. The sample comprised naive CD8+ T cells sorted from blood. All receptors derive from a man in his late teens or twenties in good health.

This chain links TRBV15 with TRBJ2-1, with 9 bases aligning to TRBD2. Germline V gene data show CDR1 as LNHNV and CDR2 as YYDKDF (reference sequence). The CDR3 length is 16 residues. Unmatched junction bases numbered 3, after V lost 1 base and J lost 2 bases. For the CDR3, the DNA is TGTGCCACCAGCAGAGTAGGCGGGGGGGCCTACAATGAGCAGTTCTTC. It specifies CATSRVGGGAYNEQFF.

This chain uses TRBV4-1 with TRBJ2-3, with 13 positions matching TRBD2. CDR1 is MGHRA, CDR2 YSYEKL, per germline. Losses at the gene ends were 8 bases for V and 5 bases for J; bases not matched to a gene: 4. CDR3 size: 14 residues. CDR3 coding DNA: TGCGCCAGCCGACTAGCGGGGGGCTTAGATACGCAGTATTTT. This gives the protein CASRLAGGLDTQYF.

V and J are TRBV9 and TRBJ2-2, with 10 bases fitting TRBD2. Per germline, CDR1 SGDLS and CDR2 YYNGEE. The CDR3 is 16 amino acids. The V gene end was trimmed by 4 bases and the J gene end by 7 bases; junction bases not matched to a gene: 10. The CDR3 is CASSPRAGGLGGELFF. CDR3 coding DNA: TGTGCCAGCAGCCCCAGAGCGGGGGGGCTGGGCGGGGAGCTGTTTTTT.

The CDR3 DNA sequence: TGTGCCAGCAGTTTGAGTTTCGGAAACACTGAAGCTTTCTTT. Translated, it gives CASSLSFGNTEAFF. The rearrangement uses TRBV28 and TRBJ1-1; unclear D gene. The V and J ends lost 3 bases and 2 bases respectively, with 10 bases between them. The CDR3 has 14 residues. From germline, CDR1 is MDHEN and CDR2 SYDVKM.

The chain uses TRBV29-1 and TRBJ2-1; 10 bases align to TRBD2. CDR1 and CDR2 (germline): SQVTM, ANQGSEA. V lost 5 bases and J lost 10; bases outside the gene matches: 5. The CDR3 runs to 12 residues. In nucleotides, the CDR3 is TGCAGCGTTAGCGGGGGGGCAGGGGAGCAGTTCTTC. Its translation: CSVSGGAGEQFF.

The chain employs TRBV6-5 and TRBJ1-2; D call uncertain. Trimming removed 10 bases at V and 8 bases at J, with 11 bases between. The CDR3 totals 10 residues. Germline V gives CDR1 MNHEY, CDR2 SVGAGI. CDR3 protein: CATHRGGYTF. DNA for the CDR3: TGTGCCACCCACCGTGGGGGCTACACCTTC.

CDR3 loop: CATSSGGEWDEQYF. DNA for the CDR3: TGTGCCACCAGCAGCGGGGGGGAGTGGGACGAGCAGTACTTC. The rearrangement joins TRBV15 to TRBJ2-7; 8 nucleotides line up with TRBD2. CDR1 is LNHNV and CDR2 is YYDKDF in the germline V gene (reference sequence). This CDR3 has 14 residues. The V segment lost 3 bases and the J segment 5 bases; nucleotides outside the gene matches: 6.

This rearrangement joins TRBV19 to TRBJ1-2, with 9 bases identical to TRBD1. Germline lookup yields CDR1 LNHDA and CDR2 SQIVND (reference sequence). The CDR3 has 14 amino acids. With 3 bases clipped from V and 6 bases from J, the junction kept 5 bases outside the gene matches. CDR3 in DNA: TGTGCCAGTAGTATGGACAGGGGCATTGATGGCTACACCTTC. It translates to CASSMDRGIDGYTF.

The CDR3 loop is CASSSRRGRGYEQYF. The DNA for the CDR3 is TGTGCCAGCAGTTCAAGGAGAGGCAGGGGGTATGAGCAGTACTTC. The rearrangement uses TRBV28 and TRBJ2-7; 7 bases match TRBD1. The V and J ends lost 4 bases and 7 bases, in that order; junction bases with no gene match: 13. The CDR3 length is 15 residues. Germline V gene lookup returns CDR1 MDHEN and CDR2 SYDVKM. Based on the CDR3 plus reference TRBV28 and TRBJ2-7, the full variable domain is DVKVTQSSRYLVKRTGEKVFLECVQDMDHENMFWYRQDPGLGLRLIYFSYDVKMKEKGDIPEGYSVSREKKERFSLILESASTNQTSMYLCASSSRRGRGYEQYFGPGTRLTVT.

This chain links TRBV7-9 with TRBJ1-5; tentatively, D is TRBD1 (6 bases). The CDR3 loop spans 14 amino acids. Germline values: CDR1 SEHNR, CDR2 FQNEAQ (reference sequence). The V end lost 5 bases, the J end lost 9 bases, and 17 bases lay between the germline ends. The CDR3 DNA reads TGTGCCAGCAGCCCGACAGGCGCGGATTCGCCCCAGCATTTT. Translation: CASSPTGADSPQHF.

The chain employs TRBV5-1 and TRBJ2-3, with TRBD2 as a possible D gene (5 bases). The V end lost 6 bases, the J end lost 0 bases, and 14 bases lay between the germline ends. This CDR3 is 15 amino acids long. Per the germline V gene, CDR1 is SGHRS and CDR2 is YFSETQ. CDR3 region: CASTVWERSTDTQYF. Written as DNA, the CDR3 is TGCGCCAGCACCGTCTGGGAGAGGAGCACAGATACGCAGTATTTT.

V is TRBV4-3 and J is TRBJ2-3; 10 bases fit TRBD2. The CDR3 totals 16 residues. Per germline, CDR1 LGHNA and CDR2 YSLEER. Unmatched junction bases numbered 4, after V lost 0 bases and J lost 4 bases. Written as DNA, the CDR3 is TGCGCCAGCAGCCAAGATCCTAGCGGGAGTTCAGATACGCAGTATTTT. Protein product: CASSQDPSGSSDTQYF.

The genes are TRBV19 and TRBJ1-6; D is possibly TRBD1 (5 bases). The CDR3 runs to 15 residues. Germline V gene sequence: CDR1 LNHDA, CDR2 SQIVND (reference sequence). V was trimmed by 2 bases and J by 8 bases, leaving 13 bases between them. The CDR3 nucleotides are TGTGCCAGTAGTATAACCGGGGCTCTGGATTCACCCCTCCACTTT. Translated: CASSITGALDSPLHF.

Note on this clone: This sample includes further DNA sequences coding for the same CDR3. This chain joins TRBV27 and TRBJ2-1, with a possible D match to TRBD2 (6 bases). V lost 3 bases to trimming and J lost 0 bases, with 12 bases between them. This CDR3 spans 16 amino acids. Germline V gene data show CDR1 as MNHEY and CDR2 as SMNVEV (reference sequence). The CDR3 coding sequence is TGTGCCAGCAGTTTGTCGGCGGGGAGCTCCTACAATGAGCAGTTCTTC. Translating gives CASSLSAGSSYNEQFF.

V gene TRBV7-9 combines with J gene TRBJ2-3, with unresolved D. V shed 1 base and J shed 0 bases, with 11 bases lying between them. The V gene's germline CDR1 is SEHNR and CDR2 FQNEAQ (reference sequence). The CDR3 totals 16 residues. In DNA form, the CDR3 reads TGTGCCAGCAGCTTAGTTGGGATTTCTAGCACAGATACGCAGTATTTT. Encoded protein: CASSLVGISSTDTQYF.

The rearrangement links TRBV27 to TRBJ1-1, with D perhaps matching TRBD1 (5 bases). The V end lost 3 bases, the J end lost 2 bases, and 10 bases lay between the germline ends. Germline CDR1 MNHEY, CDR2 SMNVEV (reference sequence). The CDR3 has 14 amino acids. CDR3 protein: CASSLDWDNTEAFF. The CDR3 DNA sequence: TGTGCCAGCAGTTTGGATTGGGACAACACTGAAGCTTTCTTT.

The chain carries TRBV27 and TRBJ2-1; 7 bases line up with TRBD1. CDR1 is MNHEY, CDR2 SMNVEV, per germline (reference sequence). This CDR3 comprises 13 residues. J lost 5 bases, V lost 5 bases, and 3 bases had no gene match. In DNA, the CDR3 is TGTGCCAGCAGTCGCGACAGGGACAATGAGCAGTTCTTC. Protein: CASSRDRDNEQFF.

The chain is built from TRBV2 and TRBJ1-5; 9 nucleotides agree with TRBD1. V lost 5 bases, J lost 6 bases, and 5 bases stayed unmatched. This CDR3 region has 14 residues. The germline V gene has CDR1 SNHLY and CDR2 FYNNEI. This CDR3 reads CASSNGQGTQPQHF. DNA for the CDR3: TGTGCCAGCAGTAACGGACAGGGGACTCAGCCCCAGCATTTT.